This TCR beta chain was sequenced for a study of PD-1 and CTLA-4 blockade in melanoma. Using immunoSEQ multiplex PCR, the repertoire was profiled, and TCRdb retains in-frame clones only, with some absent. The data hold tens of thousands of clones, with about 89% observed a single time. CDR3 length: 13 amino acids. Germline values: CDR1 SGHRS, CDR2 YFSETQ. Trimming stripped 4 bases from V and 6 bases from J, with 10 bases between. The sample was CD8+ T cells from peripheral blood, taken before anti-PD-1 treatment. The V call is TRBV5-1, the J call TRBJ2-2; no clear D. This TCR was sampled from a human donor with melanoma. CDR3 DNA: TGCGCCAGCAGCCCGCTAATCTCCGGGGAGCTGTTTTTT. It codes for CASSPLISGELFF.